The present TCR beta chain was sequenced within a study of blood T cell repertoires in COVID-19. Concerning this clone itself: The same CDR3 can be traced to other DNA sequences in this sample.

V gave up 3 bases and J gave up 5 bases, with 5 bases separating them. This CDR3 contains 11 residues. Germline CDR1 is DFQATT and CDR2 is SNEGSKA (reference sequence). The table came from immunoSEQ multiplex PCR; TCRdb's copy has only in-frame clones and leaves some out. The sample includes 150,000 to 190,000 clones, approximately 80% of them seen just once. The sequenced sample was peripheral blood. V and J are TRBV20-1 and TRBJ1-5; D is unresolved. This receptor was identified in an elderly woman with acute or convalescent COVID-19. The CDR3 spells CSASPDQPQHF. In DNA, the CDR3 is TGCAGTGCTAGTCCCGATCAGCCCCAGCATTTT.